The 18 T cell receptor beta chains reported below all come from one sample, sequenced in a study of cytotoxic CD8 clonotypes in ibrutinib-treated CLL. Using immunoSEQ multiplex PCR, the repertoire was profiled, and TCRdb retains in-frame clones only, with some absent. This table has around 140,000 clones, 60% to 85% appearing once. The input for sequencing was PBMCs, taken after 24 months of ibrutinib treatment. The receptors stem from a human donor with chronic lymphocytic leukemia.

The gene calls are TRBV7-3 and TRBJ2-2; the D is unclear. V was clipped by 4 bases and J by 5 bases, with 8 bases between them. The germline gives CDR1 SGHTA, CDR2 FQGTGA. The CDR3 has 13 amino acids. The CDR3 bases are TGTGCCAGCAGCTCGTGGGTAACCGGGGAGCTGTTTTTT. Amino acid sequence: CASSSWVTGELFF.

This chain links TRBV4-2 with TRBJ1-2, with D perhaps matching TRBD1 (5 bases). Germline assignment: CDR1 LGHNA and CDR2 YNFKEQ. Trimming pared 4 bases from V and 4 bases from J, leaving 22 bases between. The CDR3 is 17 residues long. The CDR3 sequence: CASSPEAGRVRVYGYTF. CDR3 bases: TGTGCCAGCAGCCCGGAGGCGGGGCGGGTGCGAGTCTATGGCTACACCTTC.

V is TRBV5-1 and J is TRBJ1-5; 9 bases agree with TRBD1. V shed 4 bases and J 2 bases; nucleotides not matched to a gene: 7. CDR1 is SGHRS and CDR2 is YFSETQ in the germline V gene. This CDR3 region has 16 residues. The CDR3 spells CASSPGQGWGNQPQHF. CDR3 nucleotide sequence: TGCGCCAGCAGCCCGGGACAGGGATGGGGCAATCAGCCCCAGCATTTT.

The chain employs TRBV5-5 and TRBJ2-7; 7 nucleotides agree with TRBD2. From germline, CDR1 is SGHKS and CDR2 YYEKEE (reference sequence). J was trimmed by 4 bases and V by 4 bases; bases with no gene match: 5. The CDR3 covers 13 residues. The CDR3 coding sequence is TGTGCCAGCAGCCTGGTAGCGGGTTACGAGCAGTACTTC. The encoded protein is CASSLVAGYEQYF.

The chain links TRBV9 to TRBJ2-5; 7 bases map to TRBD2. The CDR3 totals 16 residues. The germline CDR1 and CDR2 sequences are SGDLS and YYNGEE. V dropped 0 bases and J dropped 5; count of bases not matched to a gene: 10. This chain's CDR3 is CASSVGLGEGGETQYF. CDR3 nucleotide sequence: TGTGCCAGCAGCGTAGGTCTTGGGGAGGGCGGGGAGACCCAGTACTTC.

The V call is TRBV13, the J call TRBJ2-7, with 11 bases identical to TRBD1. Germline V gene lookup returns CDR1 PRHDT and CDR2 FYEKMQ (reference sequence). CDR3 length equals 15 residues. With V trimmed by 0 bases and J by 6 bases, 4 bases remained unmatched. The CDR3, as DNA: TGTGCCAGCAGCTTAGGGTGGGACAGGGGGACCGAGCAGTACTTC. Translation gives CASSLGWDRGTEQYF.

This CDR3 reads CASSLSVNNEQFF. The CDR3 nucleotides are TGTGCCAGCAGCTTATCAGTCAACAATGAGCAGTTCTTC. V is TRBV11-2 and J is TRBJ2-1; D not certain. This CDR3 has 13 amino acids. V lost 2 bases, J lost 5 bases, and 7 bases lay in between. Germline assignment: CDR1 SGHAT and CDR2 FQNNGV.

CDR3 sequence (DNA): TGTGCCATAGCCCCCGGGGGCAACACTGAAGCTTTCTTT. This sequence encodes CAIAPGGNTEAFF. V and J are TRBV10-3 and TRBJ1-1; possibly TRBD1 for D (6 bases). Between the trimmed V and J ends, which lost 9 bases and 2 bases, there was a span of 13 bases. In germline, CDR1 is ENHRY, CDR2 SYGVKD. The CDR3 is 13 amino acids.

Notes on this clone: In the same sample, other DNA sequences code for this CDR3. The chain joins TRBV5-1 to TRBJ2-7; possible D gene TRBD2, 6 bases. Trimming took 4 bases from V and 4 from J, leaving 15 bases between them. The CDR3 is 14 residues long. The germline V gene encodes CDR1 SGHRS and CDR2 YFSETQ. This CDR3 is CASSPLGGGYEQYF. The CDR3 DNA sequence: TGCGCCAGCAGCCCCCTGGGGGGTGGTTACGAGCAGTACTTC.

This clone was recorded only once. This CDR3 is CASSTDGTNPRNEQFF. The CDR3 bases are TGCGCCAGCAGCACCGACGGGACTAACCCTCGCAATGAGCAGTTCTTC. The chain joins TRBV5-1 to TRBJ2-1; TRBD2 agrees at 7 bases. V lost 4 bases to trimming and J lost 6 bases; unmatched junction nucleotides: 13. The CDR3 is made up of 16 amino acids. The germline V gene has CDR1 SGHRS and CDR2 YFSETQ. Based on the CDR3 plus reference TRBV5-1 and TRBJ2-1, the full variable domain is KAGVTQTPRYLIKTRGQQVTLSCSPISGHRSVSWYQQTPGQGLQFLFEYFSETQRNKGNFPGRFSGRQFSNSRSEMNVSTLELGDSALYLCASSTDGTNPRNEQFFGPGTRLTVL.

V gene TRBV28 combines with J gene TRBJ2-7; D perhaps matches TRBD1 (6 bases). The germline V and J ends were trimmed by 4 bases and 3 bases, with 13 bases remaining between them. Germline assignment: CDR1 MDHEN and CDR2 SYDVKM. The CDR3 runs to 14 residues. The CDR3: CASSSSGQDYEQYF. Written as DNA, the CDR3 is TGTGCCAGCAGTTCATCGGGACAAGACTACGAGCAGTACTTC.

The chain recombines TRBV5-1 with TRBJ2-5; perhaps TRBD2 as D (5 bases). From germline, CDR1 is SGHRS and CDR2 YFSETQ. V was pared by 4 bases and J by 2 bases, with 12 bases between. This CDR3 is built from 14 residues. In DNA form, the CDR3 reads TGCGCCAGCAGCGCCGCCCCGGGGCAAGAGACCCAGTACTTC. Residues: CASSAAPGQETQYF.

The genes are TRBV28 and TRBJ1-2; TRBD1 aligns across 7 bases. This CDR3 spans 13 amino acids. V trimming: 7 bases; J trimming: 4 bases; junction bases outside the gene matches: 6. Germline V lookup: CDR1 MDHEN, CDR2 SYDVKM. The CDR3 sequence: CASKIQGGYGYTF. CDR3 DNA sequence: TGTGCCAGCAAGATCCAGGGGGGCTATGGCTACACCTTC.

This clone was detected once. The chain combines TRBV7-3 with TRBJ2-1, with TRBD2 matching over 8 bases. The V segment lost 2 bases and the J segment 5 bases; nucleotides outside the gene matches: 17. This CDR3 comprises 19 residues. The V gene's germline CDR1 is SGHTA and CDR2 FQGTGA. This CDR3 is CASSLGRQGHRGRNNEQFF. In DNA, the CDR3 is TGTGCCAGCAGCTTAGGGCGCCAAGGCCATCGCGGGAGGAACAATGAGCAGTTCTTC. The full variable domain, in which reference TRBV7-3 and TRBJ2-1 provide the parts outside the CDR3, is GAGVSQTPSNKVTEKGKYVELRCDPISGHTALYWYRQSLGQGPEFLIYFQGTGAADDSGLPNDRFFAVRPEGSVSTLKIQRTERGDSAVYLCASSLGRQGHRGRNNEQFFGPGTRLTVL.

The J gene is TRBJ1-2, the V gene TRBV28, with 7 bases aligning to TRBD1. Germline V gives CDR1 MDHEN, CDR2 SYDVKM. CDR3 length: 18 residues. V lost 7 bases and J lost 7; bases outside the gene matches: 24. CDR3 nucleotides: TGTGCCAGCACCCCCTCGGGGGAGGGGGCCAAGTCAGCGGGTGGCTACACCTTC. Translating it yields CASTPSGEGAKSAGGYTF.

The CDR3: CASSLGQGRGTRYTQYF. CDR3 DNA sequence: TGTGCCAGCAGCTTAGGGCAGGGGCGGGGGACCCGTTATACGCAGTATTTT. This rearrangement joins TRBV5-6 to TRBJ2-3; tentatively, D is TRBD2 (7 bases). The CDR3 length is 17 residues. The germline gives CDR1 SGHDT, CDR2 YYEEEE. Deletions cut 2 bases from V and 7 bases from J, with 23 bases between.

This clone appeared a few times. The same CDR3 also results from other DNA sequences found in this sample. CDR3 residues: CASSYSGGGYTF. The CDR3 DNA reads as TGTGCCAGCAGTTACTCCGGCGGGGGCTACACCTTC. The chain recombines TRBV6-6 with TRBJ1-2; no reliable D call. The V and J ends lost 0 bases and 8 bases respectively, with 7 bases between them. The V gene's germline CDR1 is MNHNY and CDR2 SVGAGI (reference sequence). The CDR3 has 12 amino acids.

This clone was detected once. The chain recombines TRBV29-1 with TRBJ1-4; 10 nucleotides line up with TRBD1. This CDR3 contains 15 residues. The germline V gene encodes CDR1 SQVTM and CDR2 ANQGSEA. V dropped 0 bases and J dropped 8; count of bases not matched to a gene: 6. CDR3: CSVEDPGQGREKLFF. CDR3 sequence (DNA): TGCAGCGTTGAAGATCCGGGACAGGGGAGGGAAAAACTGTTTTTT.